The 4 T cell receptor beta chains given below trace back to one sample, sequenced in a study of OX40 agonist ivuxolimab in advanced cancers. Here immunoSEQ multiplex PCR was the method, and the copy in TCRdb shows in-frame clones only, minus some. This table holds roughly 64,000 clones, more than 80% found once. Material: CD4+ or CD8+ T cells sorted from blood, obtained in a trial of the OX40 agonist ivuxolimab. All receptors derive from an adult with an advanced solid tumor such as melanoma, head and neck, liver or kidney cancer.

The genes are TRBV6-1 and TRBJ2-2; 7 nucleotides agree with TRBD2. Germline CDR1 and CDR2: MNHNS and SASEGT. The CDR3 loop spans 15 amino acids. V shed 5 bases and J 7 bases; nucleotides not matched to a gene: 10. The CDR3, as DNA: TGTGCCAGCAGTCCTCTCAGCGGGAACGTCGGGGAGCTGTTTTTT. This gives the protein CASSPLSGNVGELFF.

The rearrangement links TRBV5-1 to TRBJ2-5; weak D call: TRBD2 (6 bases). CDR1 and CDR2 (germline): SGHRS, YFSETQ. The length of the CDR3 is 13 residues. Deletions cut 4 bases from V and 5 bases from J, with 12 bases between. CDR3 sequence: CASSPGSLETQYF. The CDR3, as DNA: TGCGCCAGCAGCCCCGGGAGTCTGGAGACCCAGTACTTC.

The rearrangement uses TRBV5-1 and TRBJ1-2; D not resolved. The V gene lost 6 bases and the J gene lost 5 bases, with 14 bases spanning the gap. CDR3 length: 13 amino acids. Germline V gives CDR1 SGHRS, CDR2 YFSETQ. In DNA, the CDR3 is TGCGCCAGCACCCTAGGAGTTCGTTATGGCTACACCTTC. It encodes CASTLGVRYGYTF.

The chain combines TRBV6-5 with TRBJ2-1; possible D gene TRBD1, 5 bases. V gave up 5 bases and J gave up 0 bases, with 11 bases separating them. The CDR3 length is 15 residues. CDR1 is MNHEY and CDR2 is SVGAGI in the germline V gene. CDR3 in amino acids: CASSMGPVSYNEQFF. The CDR3 coding sequence is TGTGCCAGCAGTATGGGGCCAGTCTCCTACAATGAGCAGTTCTTC.